Below are 26 T cell receptor beta chains sequenced from a single sample in a study of T cell responses to AZD1222 COVID-19 vaccine. TCRdb's table, derived via immunoSEQ multiplex PCR, lists solely in-frame clones and lacks some. This table has around 120,000 clones, roughly 91% appearing once. This sample comprised peripheral blood, obtained on day 0 of AZD1222 vaccination. These receptors all stem from an adult in good health.

DNA of the CDR3: TGTGCCAGCAGTGGGATAGCAGGGGGTGATCAGCCCCAGCATTTT. It is translated as CASSGIAGGDQPQHF. The V gene is TRBV2, the J gene TRBJ1-5; 7 bases are a match to TRBD1. Trimming removed 4 bases from V and 5 bases from J; junction bases left unmatched: 8. The CDR3 is 15 residues long. CDR1 SNHLY and CDR2 FYNNEI come from the germline V gene.

V gene TRBV14 combines with J gene TRBJ1-5; 7 nucleotides align to TRBD1. The CDR3 spans 15 residues. The V and J ends lost 3 bases and 7 bases, in that order; junction bases with no gene match: 9. Per germline, CDR1 SGHDN and CDR2 FVKESK. CDR3 amino acids: CASSQSGGIGQPQHF. As DNA, the CDR3 is TGTGCCAGCAGCCAGTCAGGGGGGATCGGGCAGCCCCAGCATTTT.

V gene TRBV7-7 combines with J gene TRBJ2-1; 11 bases match TRBD2. V gave up 4 bases and J gave up 2 bases; unmatched junction bases: 1. Germline CDR1 reads SSHAT; CDR2 reads FNYEAQ (reference sequence). The CDR3 is made up of 15 amino acids. The CDR3 loop reads CASSSTSGTYNEQFF. In DNA form, the CDR3 reads TGTGCCAGCAGCTCGACTAGCGGGACCTACAATGAGCAGTTCTTC.

For the CDR3, the DNA is TGTGCCAGCAGTTTCCGTTGGGAGCAGTTCTTC. Translation gives CASSFRWEQFF. V is TRBV12-3 or TRBV12-4 and J is TRBJ2-1; D is unclear. CDR3 size: 11 residues. Between the trimmed V and J ends, which lost 3 bases and 10 bases, there was a span of 7 bases.

The chain couples TRBV27 to TRBJ1-5; D unclear. V gave up 6 bases and J gave up 0 bases, with 12 bases separating them. Looked up from germline, CDR1 is MNHEY and CDR2 is SMNVEV (reference sequence). This CDR3 region has 15 residues. The DNA of the CDR3 is TGTGCCAGCAGAAGATTGGGTAATAGCAATCAGCCCCAGCATTTT. This translates into CASRRLGNSNQPQHF.

This chain connects TRBV2 to TRBJ1-6; no clear D. CDR3 length: 13 amino acids. V dropped 5 bases and J dropped 9 bases, with 11 bases sitting between them. CDR1 and CDR2 (germline): SNHLY, FYNNEI. CDR3 sequence reads: CASSPRKGSPLHF. The CDR3 bases are TGTGCCAGCAGTCCCCGGAAGGGTTCACCCCTCCACTTT.

The chain is built from TRBV7-8 and TRBJ1-2; TRBD1 is a possible D gene (6 bases). Germline CDR1 SGHVS, CDR2 FQNEAQ. The CDR3 is 12 residues long. The germline V and J ends were trimmed by 5 bases and 6 bases, with 10 bases remaining between them. CDR3 sequence (DNA): TGTGCCAGCAGCCAGGGGCTTGATGGCTACACCTTC. As protein: CASSQGLDGYTF.

The rearrangement uses TRBV6-1 and TRBJ2-3; 9 bases agree with TRBD2. Germline loops: CDR1 MNHNS, CDR2 SASEGT. V was pared by 2 bases and J by 3 bases, with 3 bases of the junction left unmatched. The CDR3 is 15 amino acids. The CDR3 region is CASSELGLATDTQYF. CDR3 nucleotide sequence: TGTGCCAGCAGTGAATTGGGACTAGCAACAGATACGCAGTATTTT.

The chain's CDR3 is CASSLPPGARADEQFF. CDR3 in DNA: TGTGCCAGCAGTTTACCCCCGGGGGCCAGAGCGGATGAGCAGTTCTTC. The chain recombines TRBV27 with TRBJ2-1; either TRBD1 or TRBD2 may fit D (6 bases each). This CDR3 contains 16 residues. V lost 2 bases, J lost 8 bases, and 19 bases lay in between. Germline V CDR1 and CDR2: MNHEY, SMNVEV (reference sequence).

This clone was counted once. The CDR3 DNA reads TGTGCCAGCAGCTCCAGAGGAGGGCCCCACAATGAGCAGTTCTTC. Translated: CASSSRGGPHNEQFF. This rearrangement joins TRBV5-4 to TRBJ2-1, with D possibly matching TRBD2 (6 bases). Trimming stripped 3 bases from V and 5 bases from J, with 15 bases between. Germline lookup yields CDR1 SGHNT and CDR2 YYREEE (reference sequence). The CDR3 runs 15 residues.

This rearrangement joins TRBV25-1 to TRBJ1-2, with TRBD1 matching 7 bases. The CDR3 runs to 12 residues. V lost 4 bases to trimming and J lost 4 bases; unmatched junction nucleotides: 0. CDR1 and CDR2 (germline): MGHDK, SYGVNS. The CDR3 here is CASSGTGYGYTF. CDR3 bases: TGTGCCAGCAGTGGGACAGGCTATGGCTACACCTTC.

CDR3 DNA: TGTGCCAGCAGACCCCAGGGATCCGGGGAGCTGTTTTTT. It yields the protein CASRPQGSGELFF. This rearrangement joins TRBV6-5 to TRBJ2-2, with D possibly being TRBD1 (5 bases). CDR3 length: 13 residues. Trimming removed 6 bases at V and 6 bases at J, with 11 bases between. Per germline, CDR1 MNHEY and CDR2 SVGAGI.

The chain recombines TRBV10-3 with TRBJ1-1; D possibly corresponds to TRBD1 (6 bases). There are 14 residues in the CDR3. V was cut by 1 base and J by 2 bases, with 8 bases left in between. Looked up from germline, CDR1 is ENHRY and CDR2 is SYGVKD. CDR3 sequence reads: CAISEYRVNTEAFF. For the CDR3, the DNA is TGTGCCATCAGTGAGTACAGGGTAAACACTGAAGCTTTCTTT.

The chain uses TRBV5-6 and TRBJ1-1; D ambiguous. The ends were cut back, 0 bases at V and 1 base at J, with 13 bases in the middle. Germline lookup yields CDR1 SGHDT and CDR2 YYEEEE. CDR3 length: 16 residues. In nucleotides, the CDR3 is TGTGCCAGCAGCTTGGGTCTCGCGGTCGAGAACACTGAAGCTTTCTTT. Translated: CASSLGLAVENTEAFF.

The chain links TRBV5-8 to TRBJ2-3; 13 positions agree with TRBD2. Germline loops: CDR1 SGHTS, CDR2 YDEGEE. The CDR3 totals 18 residues. Unmatched junction bases numbered 6, after V lost 2 bases and J lost 0 bases. In DNA form, the CDR3 reads TGTGCCAGCAGCTTACTAGCGGGAGGGCCCTCGAGCACAGATACGCAGTATTTT. Residues: CASSLLAGGPSSTDTQYF.

The count of this clone is one. V is TRBV30 and J is TRBJ1-6; possibly TRBD1 for D (5 bases). V lost 4 bases, J lost 7 bases, and 17 bases lay in between. The CDR3 contains 15 residues. The germline V gene has CDR1 GTSNPN and CDR2 SVGIG (reference sequence). The CDR3 loop reads CAWKGSTGGNSPLHF. The CDR3 DNA follows: TGTGCCTGGAAGGGCAGCACCGGGGGGAATTCACCCCTCCACTTT.

CDR3 residues: CASSQALGGASDYGYTF. CDR3 in DNA: TGTGCCAGCAGCCAAGCCCTCGGGGGGGCGTCAGACTATGGCTACACCTTC. The chain uses TRBV4-2 and TRBJ1-2; possible D gene TRBD1, 6 bases. The CDR3 is made up of 17 amino acids. V lost 1 base, J lost 3 bases, and 18 bases lay in between. Germline V gene data show CDR1 as LGHNA and CDR2 as YNFKEQ.

V gene TRBV6-5 combines with J gene TRBJ1-1, with unresolved D. Between the trimmed V and J ends, which lost 5 bases and 4 bases, there was a span of 11 bases. This CDR3 contains 13 residues. Germline V gives CDR1 MNHEY, CDR2 SVGAGI. The CDR3 loop reads CASSPTWGTEAFF. CDR3 nucleotides: TGTGCCAGCAGTCCCACGTGGGGCACTGAAGCTTTCTTT.

The genes are TRBV7-9 and TRBJ2-7; D is undetermined. CDR3 length: 14 residues. Germline CDR1 reads SEHNR; CDR2 reads FQNEAQ (reference sequence). The V end lost 8 bases, the J end lost 2 bases, and 16 bases lay between the germline ends. Here the CDR3 reads CASGPSTRPYEQYF. Here the CDR3 DNA reads TGTGCCAGCGGTCCTTCGACACGTCCCTACGAGCAGTACTTC.

This clone has a handful of counts. The rearrangement uses TRBV19 and TRBJ2-7; 7 bases map to TRBD2. V was clipped by 1 base and J by 6 bases; unmatched bases: 12. CDR3 length equals 16 residues. Germline assignment: CDR1 LNHDA and CDR2 SQIVND (reference sequence). CDR3 loop: CASSIVAAGAGGEQYF. CDR3 in DNA: TGTGCCAGTAGTATAGTCGCGGCGGGAGCCGGAGGCGAGCAGTACTTC.

The chain recombines TRBV9 with TRBJ2-1; 7 bases are shared with TRBD1. The CDR3 length is 17 residues. Unmatched junction bases numbered 17, after V lost 3 bases and J lost 8 bases. Germline values: CDR1 SGDLS, CDR2 YYNGEE. In DNA, the CDR3 is TGTGCCAGCAGCGCCCACAGTCGGACAGGACGTCCAGATGAGCAGTTCTTC. Translated: CASSAHSRTGRPDEQFF.

The gene calls are TRBV7-8 and TRBJ2-1, with TRBD2 identical over 9 bases. The CDR3 runs 16 residues. Germline V lookup: CDR1 SGHVS, CDR2 FQNEAQ. Losses at the gene ends were 2 bases for V and 3 bases for J; bases not matched to a gene: 5. CDR3 region: CASSLPGLADYNEQFF. For the CDR3, the DNA is TGTGCCAGCAGCTTACCGGGACTAGCAGACTACAATGAGCAGTTCTTC.

The CDR3 DNA reads TGCGCCAGCAGCCCGGGACTAGCGGGTGGAGGGGAGCTGTTTTTT. Protein product: CASSPGLAGGGELFF. The chain combines TRBV5-1 with TRBJ2-2; TRBD2 agrees at 12 bases. The ends lost 4 bases at V and 8 bases at J; junction bases unmatched: 6. Germline CDR1 reads SGHRS; CDR2 reads YFSETQ. The CDR3 runs to 15 residues.

This clone was recorded only once. The genes are TRBV5-1 and TRBJ2-3; D uncertain. Per germline, CDR1 SGHRS and CDR2 YFSETQ. V was pared by 0 bases and J by 3 bases, with 8 bases between. There are 14 residues in the CDR3. The DNA for the CDR3 is TGCGCCAGCAGCTTGGCCAGTCCTACAGATACGCAGTATTTT. Translating gives CASSLASPTDTQYF.

J is TRBJ2-7 and V is TRBV5-6; D not resolved. This CDR3 contains 12 residues. The V gene lost 7 bases and the J gene lost 3 bases, with 11 bases spanning the gap. The V gene's germline CDR1 is SGHDT and CDR2 YYEEEE. The CDR3 spells CASAWLGYEQYF. The CDR3 DNA reads as TGTGCCAGCGCGTGGCTAGGCTACGAGCAGTACTTC.

This rearrangement joins TRBV19 to TRBJ1-1; 8 bases align to TRBD1. This CDR3 spans 13 amino acids. Germline CDR1 and CDR2: LNHDA and SQIVND (reference sequence). Trimming at V came to 10 bases and at J to 2 bases, leaving 6 bases not matched to a gene. CDR3 DNA: TGTGCCACCGGGACAGGACCTAACACTGAAGCTTTCTTT. Encoded protein: CATGTGPNTEAFF.